What follows are 25 T cell receptor beta chains derived from one specimen sequenced in a study of radiation and T cells in renal cell carcinoma. Documented time point: blood 4 weeks post-SBRT, at nephrectomy. Indicated treatment: 15 Gy SBRT to primary tumor, nephrectomy 4 weeks later. Only in-frame clones appear in the TCRdb table, and some are missing; sequencing was by immunoSEQ multiplex PCR. The table lists 140,000 or so clones, around nine tenths of them singletons, with 17% in the top ten. The sample consisted of blood, taken from a patient whose treatment included radiotherapy and nephrectomy. Every receptor here comes from a woman aged 45 to 65 with renal cell carcinoma.

The J gene is TRBJ1-5, the V gene TRBV28; D may be TRBD1 (5 bases). This CDR3 is 14 amino acids long. The ends were cut back, 6 bases at V and 8 bases at J, with 17 bases in the middle. CDR1 and CDR2 from the germline V gene are MDHEN and SYDVKM. CDR3 sequence: CASRKGSGLEPQHF. The CDR3 DNA reads TGTGCCAGCAGGAAGGGGTCAGGGTTGGAGCCCCAGCATTTT. Together with reference TRBV28 and TRBJ1-5, the CDR3 gives the full variable domain: DVKVTQSSRYLVKRTGEKVFLECVQDMDHENMFWYRQDPGLGLRLIYFSYDVKMKEKGDIPEGYSVSREKKERFSLILESASTNQTSMYLCASRKGSGLEPQHFGDGTRLSIL.

V and J are TRBV4-3 and TRBJ2-2, with 8 positions matching TRBD2. The CDR3 extends over 16 amino acids. The V segment lost 1 base and the J segment 3 bases; nucleotides outside the gene matches: 4. CDR1 LGHNA and CDR2 YSLEER come from the germline V gene. The CDR3 sequence: CASSQGREAHTGELFF. The CDR3 DNA reads TGCGCCAGCAGCCAAGGGCGGGAGGCCCACACCGGGGAGCTGTTTTTT.

This clone turned up a few times. The CDR3 DNA sequence: TGTGCCAGCAGTGAATCAGGGGAAGATGGCTACACCTTC. Encoded protein: CASSESGEDGYTF. This chain joins TRBV2 and TRBJ1-2, with a weak D call TRBD1 (6 bases). Between the trimmed V and J ends, which lost 2 bases and 6 bases, there was a span of 10 bases. CDR1 is SNHLY and CDR2 is FYNNEI in the germline V gene. This CDR3 comprises 13 residues. The full variable domain, in which reference TRBV2 and TRBJ1-2 provide the parts outside the CDR3, is EPEVTQTPSHQVTQMGQEVILRCVPISNHLYFYWYRQILGQKVEFLVSFYNNEISEKSEIFDDQFSVERPDGSNFTLKIRSTKLEDSAMYFCASSESGEDGYTFGSGTRLTVV.

The gene calls are TRBV5-1 and TRBJ2-2; D is ambiguous. This CDR3 has 15 residues. V dropped 0 bases and J dropped 9 bases, with 15 bases sitting between them. From germline, CDR1 is SGHRS and CDR2 YFSETQ. The CDR3 loop reads CASSLESSRVRELFF. The CDR3 nucleotides are TGCGCCAGCAGCTTGGAGAGTTCCCGGGTGAGGGAGCTGTTTTTT.

The chain carries TRBV9 and TRBJ1-3; D gene ambiguous. The CDR3 extends over 14 amino acids. Germline V gene data show CDR1 as SGDLS and CDR2 as YYNGEE. Trimming cost V 0 bases and J 2 bases, with 6 bases left between them. CDR3 residues: CASSVGGTGNTIYF. The DNA of the CDR3 is TGTGCCAGCAGCGTAGGAGGGACTGGAAACACCATATATTTT.

The chain employs TRBV9 and TRBJ1-1; the D is unclear. The CDR3 spans 14 residues. Germline V lookup: CDR1 SGDLS, CDR2 YYNGEE. Trimming cost V 1 base and J 3 bases, with 10 bases left between them. DNA of the CDR3: TGTGCCAGCAGCGTACCTATAACGCACACTGAAGCTTTCTTT. Translation: CASSVPITHTEAFF.

This rearrangement joins TRBV7-2 to TRBJ1-1; D is unclear. The CDR3 spans 13 residues. Germline V gives CDR1 SGHTA, CDR2 FQGNSA. V was cut by 5 bases and J by 1 base, with 8 bases left in between. In nucleotides, the CDR3 is TGTGCCAGCAGCGGAGGGAGGAACACTGAAGCTTTCTTT. It encodes CASSGGRNTEAFF.

V and J are TRBV10-2 and TRBJ2-2; D is undetermined. CDR1 is WSHSY and CDR2 is SAAADI in the germline V gene. This CDR3 is 12 amino acids long. V was cut by 5 bases and J by 9 bases, with 10 bases left in between. DNA of the CDR3: TGCGCCAGCAGTTATGTTGGACGGGAGCTGTTTTTT. It specifies CASSYVGRELFF.

The chain joins TRBV4-2 to TRBJ2-2, with no clear D. The CDR3 has 17 residues. The V and J ends lost 0 bases and 0 bases respectively, with 11 bases between them. CDR1 LGHNA and CDR2 YNFKEQ come from the germline V gene. This CDR3 is CASSQDLSIPNTGELFF. The CDR3 DNA sequence: TGTGCCAGCAGCCAAGATCTGAGCATTCCGAACACCGGGGAGCTGTTTTTT.

The chain links TRBV6-5 to TRBJ2-7, with D possibly being TRBD2 (5 bases). V was trimmed by 8 bases and J by 2 bases, leaving 13 bases between them. This CDR3 is 13 amino acids long. Germline V lookup: CDR1 MNHEY, CDR2 SVGAGI. The CDR3 DNA reads as TGTGCCAGCCGGAAGCGGACCCCCTACGAGCAGTACTTC. The encoded protein is CASRKRTPYEQYF.

This chain joins TRBV7-2 and TRBJ2-2; D tentatively fits TRBD1 or TRBD2 (5 bases each). The length of the CDR3 is 14 residues. Germline V gene sequence: CDR1 SGHTA, CDR2 FQGNSA. V was pared by 10 bases and J by 7 bases, with 19 bases between. The CDR3 DNA reads TGTGCCATCCTTTCGGGGCAGCAGGTCGGGGAGCTGTTTTTT. Its translation: CAILSGQQVGELFF. Full variable domain (remainder filled in from reference TRBV7-2 and TRBJ2-2): GAGVSQSPSNKVTEKGKDVELRCDPISGHTALYWYRQSLGQGLEFLIYFQGNSAPDKSGLPSDRFSAERTGGSVSTLTIQRTQQEDSAVYLCAILSGQQVGELFFGEGSRLTVL.

V and J are TRBV18 and TRBJ1-1; D ambiguous. Trimming cost V 3 bases and J 0 bases, with 17 bases left between them. Looked up from germline, CDR1 is KGHSH and CDR2 is LQKENI. The CDR3 runs to 17 residues. CDR3 protein: CASSPFLGPMMNTEAFF. As DNA, the CDR3 is TGTGCCAGCTCACCCTTTCTAGGGCCTATGATGAACACTGAAGCTTTCTTT. The whole variable domain, filled in from reference TRBV18 and TRBJ1-1, reads NAGVMQNPRHLVRRRGQEARLRCSPMKGHSHVYWYRQLPEEGLKFMVYLQKENIIDESGMPKERFSAEFPKEGPSILRIQQVVRGDSAAYFCASSPFLGPMMNTEAFFGQGTRLTVV.

This chain uses TRBV2 with TRBJ1-5; D is possibly TRBD1 (5 bases). Per germline, CDR1 SNHLY and CDR2 FYNNEI. V dropped 0 bases and J dropped 7 bases, with 13 bases sitting between them. The CDR3 spans 15 residues. This CDR3 is CASSEAQRGRQPQHF. DNA for the CDR3: TGTGCCAGCAGTGAAGCGCAGAGGGGACGACAGCCCCAGCATTTT.

This chain links TRBV7-3 with TRBJ1-2, with TRBD1 matching over 7 bases. The germline gives CDR1 SGHTA, CDR2 FQGTGA. V lost 4 bases and J lost 8; bases outside the gene matches: 7. The CDR3 extends over 13 amino acids. The CDR3 loop reads CASSSPGTVGYTF. The CDR3 bases are TGTGCCAGCAGCTCCCCCGGGACAGTAGGCTACACCTTC.

The CDR3 spells CASTLPGASGNTIYF. The CDR3 bases are TGTGCCAGTACCTTACCAGGGGCCTCTGGAAACACCATATATTTT. This chain joins TRBV19 and TRBJ1-3, with D possibly TRBD1 on 6 matching bases. Between the trimmed V and J ends, which lost 7 bases and 0 bases, there was a span of 13 bases. The CDR3 has 15 residues. Germline V CDR1 and CDR2: LNHDA, SQIVND (reference sequence).

This chain uses TRBV18 with TRBJ2-7; the D gene is possibly TRBD1 (6 bases). This CDR3 is built from 14 residues. V lost 2 bases and J 3 bases, leaving 11 bases between the germline ends. From germline, CDR1 is KGHSH and CDR2 LQKENI. DNA of the CDR3: TGTGCCAGCTCACCAGGGGGCCCCTTCTACGAGCAGTACTTC. It translates to CASSPGGPFYEQYF.

The chain uses TRBV18 and TRBJ1-1, with D possibly matching TRBD1 (6 bases). This CDR3 region has 14 residues. The germline V and J ends were trimmed by 2 bases and 4 bases, with 11 bases remaining between them. In germline, CDR1 is KGHSH, CDR2 LQKENI. CDR3 bases: TGTGCCAGCTCACCAGCCGGGACACTCACTGAAGCTTTCTTT. This sequence encodes CASSPAGTLTEAFF.

V gene TRBV7-9 combines with J gene TRBJ1-2; TRBD1 matches 9 bases. V lost 1 base to trimming and J lost 4 bases; unmatched junction nucleotides: 1. The CDR3 runs 14 residues. The germline V gene encodes CDR1 SEHNR and CDR2 FQNEAQ (reference sequence). This CDR3 is CASSLGQGGYGYTF. The CDR3 nucleotides read TGTGCCAGCAGCTTAGGACAGGGGGGCTATGGCTACACCTTC.

This clone was detected only a few times. V gene TRBV19 combines with J gene TRBJ2-7; 7 nucleotides agree with TRBD1. CDR3 size: 13 residues. Germline V gene sequence: CDR1 LNHDA, CDR2 SQIVND (reference sequence). V shed 6 bases, J shed 1 base, and the junction held 3 bases outside the gene matches. CDR3 amino acids: CASSPDRSYEQYF. CDR3 nucleotide sequence: TGTGCCAGTAGCCCGGACAGGTCCTACGAGCAGTACTTC.

The sample holds one count of this clone. V gene TRBV2 combines with J gene TRBJ2-5, with D hard to call. Germline V gives CDR1 SNHLY, CDR2 FYNNEI. The CDR3 spans 11 residues. Trimming pared 4 bases from V and 8 bases from J, leaving 8 bases between. Written as DNA, the CDR3 is TGTGCCAGCAGTGCCCTGAGCACCCAGTACTTC. It specifies CASSALSTQYF.

This chain links TRBV6-5 with TRBJ1-5; unclear D gene. There are 13 residues in the CDR3. V gave up 2 bases and J gave up 2 bases, with 4 bases separating them. Per germline, CDR1 MNHEY and CDR2 SVGAGI. CDR3 nucleotide sequence: TGTGCCAGCAGTTACAGGGGCAATCAGCCCCAGCATTTT. Its protein is CASSYRGNQPQHF.

V usage is TRBV2 and J usage is TRBJ1-2; no clear D. Deletions cut 6 bases from V and 0 bases from J, with 2 bases between. From germline, CDR1 is SNHLY and CDR2 FYNNEI. This CDR3 has 11 amino acids. The CDR3 coding sequence is TGTGCCAGCAGCCCTAACTATGGCTACACCTTC. It is translated as CASSPNYGYTF.

The chain combines TRBV7-2 with TRBJ2-1; 8 bases align to TRBD2. There are 14 residues in the CDR3. Germline V gene lookup returns CDR1 SGHTA and CDR2 FQGNSA. The V gene end was trimmed by 5 bases and the J gene end by 6 bases; junction bases not matched to a gene: 6. DNA of the CDR3: TGTGCCAGCAGCCTAGGACGGGGGGGCAATGAGCAGTTCTTC. It yields the protein CASSLGRGGNEQFF.

The chain employs TRBV19 and TRBJ1-2; D call uncertain. Per germline, CDR1 LNHDA and CDR2 SQIVND (reference sequence). Between the trimmed V and J ends, which lost 7 bases and 4 bases, there was a span of 16 bases. CDR3 length: 14 residues. The CDR3 spells CASIPGPPGYGYTF. The DNA for the CDR3 is TGTGCCAGTATTCCTGGCCCCCCTGGCTATGGCTACACCTTC.

The CDR3 region has the DNA TGTGCCAGCAGTGGGACGCCTATGGGCAATCAGCCCCAGCATTTT. Translating it yields CASSGTPMGNQPQHF. The chain employs TRBV2 and TRBJ1-5, with D hard to call. CDR1 is SNHLY and CDR2 is FYNNEI in the germline V gene. This CDR3 is built from 15 residues. The V gene lost 4 bases and the J gene lost 2 bases, with 12 bases spanning the gap.